This TCR beta chain emerged from a study of HIV-infected children after antiretroviral therapy interruption. Study details: Weeks 0, 12, interruption end (24 or 48), and about 3 years post-study gave interruption-arm samples.

A 3' RACE protocol on RNA, with unique molecular identifiers, produced the TCR library. Using its own MiXCR run on the 3' RACE reads, TCRdb lists one record per CDR3 protein. The sample contains 15,000 to 16,000 distinct CDR3 sequences, 3% to 4% of which appear only once. Germline CDR1 is MNHEY and CDR2 is SMNVEV (reference sequence). Trimming removed 4 bases at V and 7 bases at J, with 9 bases between. The CDR3 is made up of 12 amino acids. Treatment described: PENTA 11 planned treatment interruption arm or continuous ART arm. The specimen was CD45RA+ CD4+ T cells from PBMCs, collected from a donor given antiretroviral therapy, either interrupted or continuous. The sample's subset: naive CD4+ CD45RA+ CD45RO- T cells. The sequence was collected from a child aged 2-17 years with HIV. The V call is TRBV27, the J call TRBJ2-3; D gene uncertain. CDR3 DNA: TGTGCCAGCAGTTCCTACTTCAATACGCAGTATTTT. Protein sequence: CASSSYFNTQYF.